This TCR beta chain was sequenced during a study of CD8 T cells in Susac syndrome. RNA amounts of roughly 0.45 to 1 ug underwent reverse transcription with random hexamers. By means of immunoSEQ multiplex PCR, TCR beta CDR3 spanning 54 Vbeta and 13 Jbeta underwent amplification. Each CDR3 protein gets one entry after TCRdb re-called the immunoSEQ multiplex PCR reads with MiXCR. The sample yields roughly 120,000 distinct CDR3 sequences, 90% to 95% seen once. V lost 2 bases, J lost 2 bases, and 13 bases lay in between. Germline lookup yields CDR1 LGHDT and CDR2 YNNKEL (reference sequence). The CDR3 loop spans 17 amino acids.

The source is a human donor with multiple sclerosis. Sequencing input: CD4+ T cells from PBMCs. The chain recombines TRBV3-1 with TRBJ2-6; no firm D call. The CDR3 DNA reads as TGTGCCAGCAGCCAACCCTCTTTGAGGCCTGGGGCCAACGTCCTGACTTTC. Translating gives CASSQPSLRPGANVLTF.